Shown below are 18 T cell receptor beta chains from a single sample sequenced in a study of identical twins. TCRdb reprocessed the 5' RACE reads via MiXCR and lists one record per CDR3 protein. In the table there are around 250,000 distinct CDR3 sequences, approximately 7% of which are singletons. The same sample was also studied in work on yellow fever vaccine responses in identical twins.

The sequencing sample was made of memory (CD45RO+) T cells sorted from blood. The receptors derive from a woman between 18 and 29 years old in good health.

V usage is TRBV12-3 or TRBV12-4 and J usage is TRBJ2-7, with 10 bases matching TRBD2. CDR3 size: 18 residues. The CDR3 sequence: CTISLYRLAGTNSYEQYF. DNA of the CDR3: TGTACCATCAGTTTATACAGACTAGCGGGCACTAACTCCTACGAGCAGTACTTC.

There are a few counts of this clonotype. Here the CDR3 DNA reads TGTGCCAGCAGCTTAGTAGGGATCTCTGGAAACACCATATATTTT. This sequence encodes CASSLVGISGNTIYF. The chain uses TRBV13 and TRBJ1-3; D call uncertain. Trimming pared 1 base from V and 0 bases from J, leaving 7 bases between. Germline V gene sequence: CDR1 PRHDT, CDR2 FYEKMQ (reference sequence). CDR3 length equals 15 residues.

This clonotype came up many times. CDR3 protein: CASSLIASEGTQYF. In DNA, the CDR3 is TGCGCCAGCAGCTTAATAGCTTCGGAAGGGACGCAGTATTTT. This chain connects TRBV5-1 to TRBJ2-3; D unclear. In germline, CDR1 is SGHRS, CDR2 YFSETQ. The CDR3 has 14 residues. V lost 2 bases to trimming and J lost 9 bases, with 16 bases between them.

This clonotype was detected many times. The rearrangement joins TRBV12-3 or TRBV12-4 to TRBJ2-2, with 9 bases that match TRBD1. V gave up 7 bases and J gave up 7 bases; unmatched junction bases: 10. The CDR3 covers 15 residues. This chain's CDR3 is CASTGDRAGIGELFF. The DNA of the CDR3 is TGTGCCAGCACCGGGGACAGGGCTGGGATCGGGGAGCTGTTTTTT.

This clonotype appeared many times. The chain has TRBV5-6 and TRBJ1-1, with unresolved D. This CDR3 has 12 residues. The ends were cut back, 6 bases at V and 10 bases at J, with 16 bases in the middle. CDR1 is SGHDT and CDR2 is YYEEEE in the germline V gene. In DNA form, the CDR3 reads TGTGCCAGCACCGGGCCCCCGAGGATAGCTTTCTTT. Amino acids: CASTGPPRIAFF.

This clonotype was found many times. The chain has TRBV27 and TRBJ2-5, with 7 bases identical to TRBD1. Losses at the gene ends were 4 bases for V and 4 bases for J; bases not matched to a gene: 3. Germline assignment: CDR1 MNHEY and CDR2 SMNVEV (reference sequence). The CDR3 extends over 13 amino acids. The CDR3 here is CASSYRGRETQYF. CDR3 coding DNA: TGTGCCAGCAGTTACAGGGGAAGAGAGACCCAGTACTTC.

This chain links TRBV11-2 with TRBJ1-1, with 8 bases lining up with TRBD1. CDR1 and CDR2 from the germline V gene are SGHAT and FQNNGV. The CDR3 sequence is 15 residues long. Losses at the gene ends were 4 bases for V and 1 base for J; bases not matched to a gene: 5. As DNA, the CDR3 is TGTGCCAGCAGCTATTCAGGGGGCGGGAACACTGAAGCTTTCTTT. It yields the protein CASSYSGGGNTEAFF.

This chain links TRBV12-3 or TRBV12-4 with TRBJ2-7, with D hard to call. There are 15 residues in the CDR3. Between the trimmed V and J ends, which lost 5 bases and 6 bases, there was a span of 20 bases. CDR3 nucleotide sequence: TGTGCCAGCAGTGTCATAAGCACTGGAATGGGCGAGCAGTACTTC. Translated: CASSVISTGMGEQYF.

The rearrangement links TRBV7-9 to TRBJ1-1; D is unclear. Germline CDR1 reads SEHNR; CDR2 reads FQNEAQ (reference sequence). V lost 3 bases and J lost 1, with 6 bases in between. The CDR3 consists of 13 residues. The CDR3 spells CASSFEGNTEAFF. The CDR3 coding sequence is TGTGCCAGCAGCTTTGAGGGGAACACTGAAGCTTTCTTT.

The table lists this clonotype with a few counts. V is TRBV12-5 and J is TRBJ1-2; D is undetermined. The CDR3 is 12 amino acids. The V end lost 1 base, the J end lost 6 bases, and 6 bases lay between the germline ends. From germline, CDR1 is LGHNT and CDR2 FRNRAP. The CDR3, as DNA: TGTGCTAGTGGTTTGGGGGTCAATGGCTACACCTTC. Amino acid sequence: CASGLGVNGYTF. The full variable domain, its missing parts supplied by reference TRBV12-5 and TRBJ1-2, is DARVTQTPRHKVTEMGQEVTMRCQPILGHNTVFWYRQTMMQGLELLAYFRNRAPLDDSGMPKDRFSAEMPDATLATLKIQPSEPRDSAVYFCASGLGVNGYTFGSGTRLTVV.

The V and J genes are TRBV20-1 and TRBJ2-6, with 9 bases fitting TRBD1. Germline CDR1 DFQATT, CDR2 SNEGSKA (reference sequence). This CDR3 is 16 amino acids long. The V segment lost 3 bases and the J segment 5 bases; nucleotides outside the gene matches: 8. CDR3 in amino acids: CSASRDREPWANVLTF. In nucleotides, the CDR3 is TGCAGTGCTAGTCGGGACAGGGAACCCTGGGCCAACGTCCTGACTTTC.

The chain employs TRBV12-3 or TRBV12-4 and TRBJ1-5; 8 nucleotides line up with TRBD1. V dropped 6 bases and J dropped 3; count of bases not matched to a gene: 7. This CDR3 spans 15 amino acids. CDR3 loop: CASRSTGEFNQPQHF. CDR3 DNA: TGTGCCAGCAGGTCGACAGGGGAATTCAATCAGCCCCAGCATTTT.

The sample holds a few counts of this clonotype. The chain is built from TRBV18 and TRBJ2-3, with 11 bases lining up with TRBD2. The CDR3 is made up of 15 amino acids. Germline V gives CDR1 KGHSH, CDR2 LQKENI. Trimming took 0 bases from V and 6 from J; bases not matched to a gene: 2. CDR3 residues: CASSPPIAGGDTQYF. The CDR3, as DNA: TGTGCCAGCTCACCACCGATAGCGGGAGGGGATACGCAGTATTTT. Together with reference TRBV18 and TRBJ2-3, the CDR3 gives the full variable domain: NAGVMQNPRHLVRRRGQEARLRCSPMKGHSHVYWYRQLPEEGLKFMVYLQKENIIDESGMPKERFSAEFPKEGPSILRIQQVVRGDSAAYFCASSPPIAGGDTQYFGPGTRLTVL.

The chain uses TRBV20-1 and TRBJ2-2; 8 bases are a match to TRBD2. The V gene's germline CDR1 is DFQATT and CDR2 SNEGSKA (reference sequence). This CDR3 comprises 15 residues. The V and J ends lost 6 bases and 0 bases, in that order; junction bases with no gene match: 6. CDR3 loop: CSAPGGGTNTGELFF. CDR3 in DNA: TGCAGTGCCCCCGGGGGGGGGACGAACACCGGGGAGCTGTTTTTT.

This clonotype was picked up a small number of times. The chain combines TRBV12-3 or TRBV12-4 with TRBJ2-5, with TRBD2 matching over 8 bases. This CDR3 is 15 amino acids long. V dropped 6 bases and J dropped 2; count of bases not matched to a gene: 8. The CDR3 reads CASRGGTSSQETQYF. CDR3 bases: TGTGCCAGCAGGGGGGGGACTAGTTCTCAAGAGACCCAGTACTTC.

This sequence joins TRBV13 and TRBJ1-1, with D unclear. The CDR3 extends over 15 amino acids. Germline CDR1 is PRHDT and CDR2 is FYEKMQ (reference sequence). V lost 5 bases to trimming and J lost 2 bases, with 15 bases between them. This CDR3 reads CASSPPVVVNTEAFF. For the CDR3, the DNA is TGTGCCAGCAGCCCCCCGGTTGTAGTTAACACTGAAGCTTTCTTT.

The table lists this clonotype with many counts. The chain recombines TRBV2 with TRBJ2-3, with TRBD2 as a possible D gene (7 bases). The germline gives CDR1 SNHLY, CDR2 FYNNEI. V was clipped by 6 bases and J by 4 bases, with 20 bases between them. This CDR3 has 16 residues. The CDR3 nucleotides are TGTGCCAGCAGAACCGTCCAGGGGAGGGGCCCAGATACGCAGTATTTT. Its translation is CASRTVQGRGPDTQYF.

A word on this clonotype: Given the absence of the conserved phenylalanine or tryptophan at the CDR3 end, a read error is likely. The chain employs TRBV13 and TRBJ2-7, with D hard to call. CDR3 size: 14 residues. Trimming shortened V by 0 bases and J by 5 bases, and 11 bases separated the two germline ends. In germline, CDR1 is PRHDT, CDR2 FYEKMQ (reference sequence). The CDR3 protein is CASSLGVSRNEQYY. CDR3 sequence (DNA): TGTGCCAGCAGCTTAGGGGTCTCCAGGAACGAGCAGTACTAC.